One sample yielded the 24 T cell receptor beta chains listed below, sequenced in a study of blood T cell repertoires in COVID-19. Generated by immunoSEQ multiplex PCR, the TCRdb table keeps only in-frame clones and is missing some. The table records about 280,000 clones, nearly 90% of them present only once. The sequenced sample consisted of PBMCs or T cells enriched from blood (not recorded which). These receptor sequences come from a woman younger than 30 with acute COVID-19.

The chain employs TRBV5-1 and TRBJ2-1; the match to TRBD2 covers 14 bases. CDR1 SGHRS and CDR2 YFSETQ come from the germline V gene. This CDR3 has 17 residues. The V and J ends lost 3 bases and 8 bases, in that order; junction bases with no gene match: 10. As DNA, the CDR3 is TGCGCCAGCAGCTGGCCGGGGACTAGCGGGAGTACGGATGAGCAGTTCTTC. Its translation is CASSWPGTSGSTDEQFF.

This rearrangement joins TRBV15 to TRBJ2-2; 11 bases align to TRBD1. V gave up 9 bases and J gave up 4 bases; unmatched junction bases: 7. CDR1 is LNHNV, CDR2 YYDKDF, per germline (reference sequence). CDR3 size: 15 residues. The CDR3 sequence is CATLPGTGGTGELFF. For the CDR3, the DNA is TGTGCCACGCTCCCCGGGACAGGGGGCACCGGGGAGCTGTTTTTT.

The gene calls are TRBV12-3 or TRBV12-4 and TRBJ1-2; D possibly corresponds to TRBD1 (5 bases). CDR3 size: 12 residues. Deletions cut 6 bases from V and 7 bases from J, with 12 bases between. The CDR3 is CASSRATSGYTF. In DNA form, the CDR3 reads TGTGCCAGCAGCAGGGCTACGAGTGGCTACACCTTC.

CDR3 in amino acids: CASSSRTGLNQPQHF. The DNA of the CDR3 is TGTGCCAGCAGTTCCCGGACAGGGTTAAATCAGCCCCAGCATTTT. V gene TRBV27 combines with J gene TRBJ1-5; 8 nucleotides line up with TRBD1. The CDR3 has 15 amino acids. Germline CDR1 reads MNHEY; CDR2 reads SMNVEV (reference sequence). J was trimmed by 4 bases and V by 4 bases; bases with no gene match: 6.

This clone was seen a handful of times. J is TRBJ1-5 and V is TRBV7-9, with D maybe TRBD1 (6 bases). Deletions cut 1 base from V and 0 bases from J, with 13 bases between. The germline CDR1 and CDR2 sequences are SEHNR and FQNEAQ (reference sequence). The CDR3 spans 17 residues. The CDR3 reads CASSLDRGGTSNQPQHF. CDR3 coding DNA: TGTGCCAGCAGCTTAGATAGGGGGGGGACTAGCAATCAGCCCCAGCATTTT.

The V and J genes are TRBV14 and TRBJ2-1; D is possibly TRBD2 (7 bases). The CDR3 length is 17 residues. V was clipped by 5 bases and J by 9 bases, with 26 bases between them. CDR1 and CDR2 from the germline V gene are SGHDN and FVKESK. CDR3 DNA sequence: TGTGCCAGCAGCAAGGGACTAAACTTGAGAAGGGGGAGTGAGCAGTTCTTC. Its protein product is CASSKGLNLRRGSEQFF.

The chain carries TRBV18 and TRBJ1-6; TRBD1 is a possible D gene (6 bases). The CDR3 contains 15 residues. Deletions cut 3 bases from V and 5 bases from J, with 11 bases between. Germline CDR1 KGHSH, CDR2 LQKENI. The CDR3 nucleotides are TGTGCCAGCTCACCCCGGGACACCCATAATTCACCCCTCCACTTT. It yields the protein CASSPRDTHNSPLHF.

This CDR3 reads CASSYRDSAGKTYEQYF. In nucleotides, the CDR3 is TGTGCCAGCAGTTACCGCGACTCGGCGGGAAAAACCTACGAGCAGTACTTC. The chain joins TRBV6-2 or TRBV6-3 to TRBJ2-7; D is perhaps TRBD2 (6 bases). Trimming took 2 bases from V and 2 from J, leaving 19 bases between them. The CDR3 loop spans 17 amino acids. CDR1 and CDR2 from the germline V gene are MNHEY and SVGEGT.

The genes are TRBV6-5 and TRBJ1-2, with D possibly matching TRBD1 (5 bases). V lost 0 bases and J 4 bases, leaving 12 bases between the germline ends. Germline V gene data show CDR1 as MNHEY and CDR2 as SVGAGI. CDR3 length: 15 amino acids. The CDR3 DNA follows: TGTGCCAGCAGTTACTCATTACGGGGGATCTATGGCTACACCTTC. Translated: CASSYSLRGIYGYTF.

The V call is TRBV19, the J call TRBJ1-4, with 9 bases identical to TRBD1. The CDR3 extends over 14 amino acids. The V and J ends lost 3 bases and 10 bases, in that order; junction bases with no gene match: 6. CDR1 and CDR2 from the germline V gene are LNHDA and SQIVND (reference sequence). The CDR3 protein is CASSIRDREGKLFF. The DNA of the CDR3 is TGTGCCAGTAGTATCCGGGACAGGGAAGGAAAACTGTTTTTT. Complete variable domain (other parts from reference TRBV19 and TRBJ1-4): DGGITQSPKYLFRKEGQNVTLSCEQNLNHDAMYWYRQDPGQGLRLIYYSQIVNDFQKGDIAEGYSVSREKKESFPLTVTSAQKNPTAFYLCASSIRDREGKLFFGSGTQLSVL.

This chain connects TRBV11-2 to TRBJ2-2; possible D gene TRBD1, 6 bases. V lost 5 bases and J lost 2, with 15 bases in between. CDR1 is SGHAT and CDR2 is FQNNGV in the germline V gene. CDR3 length equals 16 residues. The CDR3 loop reads CASSPLRGVNTGELFF. The DNA for the CDR3 is TGTGCCAGCAGCCCCCTCAGGGGAGTTAACACCGGGGAGCTGTTTTTT.

The genes are TRBV4-1 and TRBJ2-7; 9 nucleotides match TRBD2. The germline CDR1 and CDR2 sequences are MGHRA and YSYEKL. The CDR3 is 15 amino acids. The J segment lost 2 bases and the V segment lost 3 bases, leaving 5 bases of the junction unmatched. As DNA, the CDR3 is TGCGCCAGCAGCCATATAGCGGGAGTAGCCTACGAGCAGTACTTC. It yields the protein CASSHIAGVAYEQYF.

V is TRBV3-1 (or the pseudogene TRBV3-2) and J is TRBJ1-2; no definite D call. Trimming stripped 3 bases from V and 8 bases from J, with 10 bases between. Germline V gene data show CDR1 as LGHDT and CDR2 as YNNKEL (reference sequence). CDR3 length: 12 amino acids. The CDR3 reads CASSHSGRGYTF. The CDR3 DNA is TGTGCCAGCAGCCATAGCGGTCGGGGCTACACCTTC.

The chain combines TRBV30 with TRBJ2-1, with D possibly being TRBD2 (5 bases). The CDR3 sequence is 12 residues long. The ends were cut back, 1 base at V and 10 bases at J, with 11 bases in the middle. From germline, CDR1 is GTSNPN and CDR2 SVGIG (reference sequence). The CDR3 loop reads CAWSATSFEQFF. DNA of the CDR3: TGTGCCTGGAGTGCTACTAGTTTCGAGCAGTTCTTC.

This chain connects TRBV18 to TRBJ2-7, with 16 bases lining up with TRBD2. Germline CDR1 reads KGHSH; CDR2 reads LQKENI. The CDR3 is 16 amino acids. V trimming: 6 bases; J trimming: 5 bases; junction bases outside the gene matches: 7. The CDR3 nucleotides are TGTGCCAGCTCCCTCCTCGGGACTAGCGGGAGGGACGAGCAGTACTTC. Protein sequence: CASSLLGTSGRDEQYF.

The chain couples TRBV19 to TRBJ2-1; the match to TRBD2 covers 8 bases. Germline CDR1 and CDR2: LNHDA and SQIVND (reference sequence). V was pared by 6 bases and J by 9 bases, with 10 bases of the junction left unmatched. The CDR3 contains 14 residues. CDR3 sequence: CASSLGLVGREQFF. Here the CDR3 DNA reads TGTGCCAGTAGCCTGGGACTAGTAGGGCGTGAGCAGTTCTTC.

This clone has only one observation. The chain is built from TRBV5-1 and TRBJ2-1; TRBD2 matches 10 bases. Germline V gene data show CDR1 as SGHRS and CDR2 as YFSETQ. Losses at the gene ends were 2 bases for V and 7 bases for J; bases not matched to a gene: 12. This CDR3 comprises 17 residues. CDR3 in amino acids: CASSFVASGSKANEQFF. CDR3 bases: TGCGCCAGCAGCTTCGTGGCTAGCGGGAGTAAGGCGAATGAGCAGTTCTTC.

The chain carries TRBV11-3 and TRBJ2-1, with 9 bases that match TRBD2. V lost 5 bases to trimming and J lost 3 bases; unmatched junction nucleotides: 11. The CDR3 length is 17 residues. Germline V CDR1 and CDR2: SGHNT, YENEEA. CDR3 nucleotide sequence: TGTGCCAGCAGCCCCTATAGCGGGAGCCCTTTCTACAATGAGCAGTTCTTC. As protein: CASSPYSGSPFYNEQFF. The complete variable domain, with remaining parts taken from reference TRBV11-3 and TRBJ2-1, reads EAGVVQSPRYKIIEKKQPVAFWCNPISGHNTLYWYLQNLGQGPELLIRYENEEAVDDSQLPKDRFSAERLKGVDSTLKIQPAELGDSAVYLCASSPYSGSPFYNEQFFGPGTRLTVL.

This clone was recorded a few times. The chain uses TRBV9 and TRBJ2-3; the D gene is possibly TRBD2 (5 bases). Germline V lookup: CDR1 SGDLS, CDR2 YYNGEE. Trimming took 4 bases from V and 3 from J, leaving 12 bases between them. This CDR3 contains 14 residues. CDR3 sequence reads: CASSPGLGTDTQYF. CDR3 coding DNA: TGTGCCAGCAGCCCTGGACTGGGAACAGATACGCAGTATTTT.

This chain links TRBV18 with TRBJ2-3, with 11 bases lining up with TRBD2. Losses at the gene ends were 5 bases for V and 10 bases for J; bases not matched to a gene: 14. Per germline, CDR1 KGHSH and CDR2 LQKENI. The CDR3 consists of 16 residues. DNA of the CDR3: TGTGCCAGCTCAGGGGGGGGACTAGCGGACACCTCGCCGCAGTATTTT. Translation gives CASSGGGLADTSPQYF. The full variable domain, its missing parts supplied by reference TRBV18 and TRBJ2-3, is NAGVMQNPRHLVRRRGQEARLRCSPMKGHSHVYWYRQLPEEGLKFMVYLQKENIIDESGMPKERFSAEFPKEGPSILRIQQVVRGDSAAYFCASSGGGLADTSPQYFGPGTRLTVL.

The chain is built from TRBV11-2 and TRBJ2-2, with TRBD2 matching 8 bases. The V gene's germline CDR1 is SGHAT and CDR2 FQNNGV. The V and J ends lost 4 bases and 4 bases, in that order; junction bases with no gene match: 5. CDR3 size: 15 residues. CDR3 in DNA: TGTGCCAGCAGCTCGGGACTAGTAGGCACCGGGGAGCTGTTTTTT. Its translation: CASSSGLVGTGELFF.

The rearrangement links TRBV19 to TRBJ2-7; 13 bases match TRBD2. This CDR3 contains 19 residues. The germline V gene has CDR1 LNHDA and CDR2 SQIVND (reference sequence). The V segment lost 3 bases and the J segment 0 bases; nucleotides outside the gene matches: 11. The CDR3 bases are TGTGCCAGTAGTATGGTGCGACTAGCGGGAGGCAAGAGCTCCTACGAGCAGTACTTC. It encodes CASSMVRLAGGKSSYEQYF. Supplemented by reference TRBV19 and TRBJ2-7, the full variable domain reads DGGITQSPKYLFRKEGQNVTLSCEQNLNHDAMYWYRQDPGQGLRLIYYSQIVNDFQKGDIAEGYSVSREKKESFPLTVTSAQKNPTAFYLCASSMVRLAGGKSSYEQYFGPGTRLTVT.

This clone was counted once. The sample has other DNA sequences that encode this CDR3 too. V usage is TRBV18 and J usage is TRBJ2-3; D unresolved. The CDR3 length is 14 residues. CDR1 is KGHSH, CDR2 LQKENI, per germline. V lost 1 base and J 0 bases, leaving 5 bases between the germline ends. CDR3 bases: TGTGCCAGCTCACCACTCTCTAGCACAGATACGCAGTATTTT. It specifies CASSPLSSTDTQYF.

This sequence joins TRBV5-6 and TRBJ2-7; 8 bases map to TRBD1. Germline V CDR1 and CDR2: SGHDT, YYEEEE. The CDR3 has 14 amino acids. The V and J ends lost 1 base and 6 bases, in that order; junction bases with no gene match: 6. CDR3 region: CASSLWQGAGEQYF. CDR3 DNA: TGTGCCAGCAGCTTGTGGCAGGGGGCGGGCGAGCAGTACTTC.